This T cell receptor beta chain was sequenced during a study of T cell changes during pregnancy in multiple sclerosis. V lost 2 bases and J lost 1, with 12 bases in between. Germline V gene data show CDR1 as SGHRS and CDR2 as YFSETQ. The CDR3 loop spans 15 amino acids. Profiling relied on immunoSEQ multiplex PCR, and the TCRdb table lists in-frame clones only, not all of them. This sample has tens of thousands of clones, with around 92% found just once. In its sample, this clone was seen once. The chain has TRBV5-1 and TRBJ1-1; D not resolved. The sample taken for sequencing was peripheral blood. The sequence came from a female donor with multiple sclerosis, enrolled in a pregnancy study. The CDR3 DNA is TGCGCCAGCAGCTTTCCCACACGGACGAACACTGAAGCTTTCTTT. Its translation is CASSFPTRTNTEAFF.